This T cell receptor beta chain originates from a study of tumor-infiltrating lymphocytes in oesophageal squamous cell carcinoma. TCRdb reprocessed the PCR reads with MiXCR, giving one entry per CDR3 protein. The sample lists more than 15,000 distinct CDR3 sequences, roughly two fifths occurring once. V lost 6 bases and J lost 5, with 17 bases in between. This CDR3 comprises 14 residues. The material sequenced was esophageal tumor tissue. This clonotype originated in a male donor with esophageal squamous cell carcinoma. The chain has TRBV12-3 or TRBV12-4 and TRBJ2-7; D is possibly TRBD1 (6 bases). The CDR3 is CASSRDTPFHEQYF. CDR3 nucleotides: TGTGCCAGCAGCAGGGACACCCCCTTCCACGAGCAGTACTTC.